This is a list of T cell receptor beta chains from one sample in a study of cytomegalovirus exposure and HLA in healthy donors. The assay was immunoSEQ multiplex PCR, and TCRdb's table has in-frame clones only and misses some. The sample yields under 200,000 clones, less than 90% seen once. Sample: PBMCs. The receptor set was obtained from a boy aged 2-9 years in good health and CMV-seronegative. Each CDR3 is given with its conserved first and last residue. Fields, in order: V gene, CDR3 protein.

TRBV6-6 CASTGEAGTEAFF
TRBV27 CASSLSRSGRQGAWFDYGYTF
TRBV6-6 CASSYGGEQYF
TRBV19 CASSMEGGNQPQHF
TRBV5-1 CASSLSPGEGNTIYF
TRBV28 CASSSGTGGSEAFF
TRBV11-2 CASSLAAVSGANVLTF
TRBV4-2 CASSQDSGRQYEQYF
TRBV18 CASSQQTLYGYTF
TRBV9 CASSTGSRETQYF
TRBV27 CASSQGASEAFF